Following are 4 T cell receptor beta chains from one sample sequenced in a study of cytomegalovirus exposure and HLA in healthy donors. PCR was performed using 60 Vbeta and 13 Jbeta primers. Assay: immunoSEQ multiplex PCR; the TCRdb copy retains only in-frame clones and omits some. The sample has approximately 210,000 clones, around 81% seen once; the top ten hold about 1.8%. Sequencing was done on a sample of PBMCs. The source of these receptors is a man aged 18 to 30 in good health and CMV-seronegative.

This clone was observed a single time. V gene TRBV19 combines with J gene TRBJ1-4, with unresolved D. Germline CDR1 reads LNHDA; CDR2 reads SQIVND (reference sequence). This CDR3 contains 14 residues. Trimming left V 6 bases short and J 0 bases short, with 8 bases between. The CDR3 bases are TGTGCCAGTAGCGGCGGAGCAACTAATGAAAAACTGTTTTTT. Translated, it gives CASSGGATNEKLFF. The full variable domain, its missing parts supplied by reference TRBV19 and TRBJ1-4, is DGGITQSPKYLFRKEGQNVTLSCEQNLNHDAMYWYRQDPGQGLRLIYYSQIVNDFQKGDIAEGYSVSREKKESFPLTVTSAQKNPTAFYLCASSGGATNEKLFFGSGTQLSVL.

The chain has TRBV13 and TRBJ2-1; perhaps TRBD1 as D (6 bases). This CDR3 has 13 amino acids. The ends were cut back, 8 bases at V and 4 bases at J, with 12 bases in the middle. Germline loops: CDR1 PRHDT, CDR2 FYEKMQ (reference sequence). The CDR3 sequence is CASLWQGYNEQFF. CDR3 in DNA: TGTGCCAGCCTTTGGCAGGGGTACAATGAGCAGTTCTTC.

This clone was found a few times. As DNA, the CDR3 is TGTGCCAGTAGTATATCGACAGGGTCCTACGAGCAGTACTTC. It is translated as CASSISTGSYEQYF. The V call is TRBV19, the J call TRBJ2-5; 7 positions match TRBD1. The DNA end is a closer match to TRBJ2-7, so the J assignment may be wrong. CDR3 length: 14 amino acids. Germline V gene sequence: CDR1 LNHDA, CDR2 SQIVND (reference sequence).

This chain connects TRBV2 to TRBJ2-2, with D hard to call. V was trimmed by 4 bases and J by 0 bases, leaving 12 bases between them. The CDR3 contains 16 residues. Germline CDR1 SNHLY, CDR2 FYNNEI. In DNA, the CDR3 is TGTGCCAGCAGTGTGTCAGGTCTGGCGAACACCGGGGAGCTGTTTTTT. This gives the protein CASSVSGLANTGELFF.